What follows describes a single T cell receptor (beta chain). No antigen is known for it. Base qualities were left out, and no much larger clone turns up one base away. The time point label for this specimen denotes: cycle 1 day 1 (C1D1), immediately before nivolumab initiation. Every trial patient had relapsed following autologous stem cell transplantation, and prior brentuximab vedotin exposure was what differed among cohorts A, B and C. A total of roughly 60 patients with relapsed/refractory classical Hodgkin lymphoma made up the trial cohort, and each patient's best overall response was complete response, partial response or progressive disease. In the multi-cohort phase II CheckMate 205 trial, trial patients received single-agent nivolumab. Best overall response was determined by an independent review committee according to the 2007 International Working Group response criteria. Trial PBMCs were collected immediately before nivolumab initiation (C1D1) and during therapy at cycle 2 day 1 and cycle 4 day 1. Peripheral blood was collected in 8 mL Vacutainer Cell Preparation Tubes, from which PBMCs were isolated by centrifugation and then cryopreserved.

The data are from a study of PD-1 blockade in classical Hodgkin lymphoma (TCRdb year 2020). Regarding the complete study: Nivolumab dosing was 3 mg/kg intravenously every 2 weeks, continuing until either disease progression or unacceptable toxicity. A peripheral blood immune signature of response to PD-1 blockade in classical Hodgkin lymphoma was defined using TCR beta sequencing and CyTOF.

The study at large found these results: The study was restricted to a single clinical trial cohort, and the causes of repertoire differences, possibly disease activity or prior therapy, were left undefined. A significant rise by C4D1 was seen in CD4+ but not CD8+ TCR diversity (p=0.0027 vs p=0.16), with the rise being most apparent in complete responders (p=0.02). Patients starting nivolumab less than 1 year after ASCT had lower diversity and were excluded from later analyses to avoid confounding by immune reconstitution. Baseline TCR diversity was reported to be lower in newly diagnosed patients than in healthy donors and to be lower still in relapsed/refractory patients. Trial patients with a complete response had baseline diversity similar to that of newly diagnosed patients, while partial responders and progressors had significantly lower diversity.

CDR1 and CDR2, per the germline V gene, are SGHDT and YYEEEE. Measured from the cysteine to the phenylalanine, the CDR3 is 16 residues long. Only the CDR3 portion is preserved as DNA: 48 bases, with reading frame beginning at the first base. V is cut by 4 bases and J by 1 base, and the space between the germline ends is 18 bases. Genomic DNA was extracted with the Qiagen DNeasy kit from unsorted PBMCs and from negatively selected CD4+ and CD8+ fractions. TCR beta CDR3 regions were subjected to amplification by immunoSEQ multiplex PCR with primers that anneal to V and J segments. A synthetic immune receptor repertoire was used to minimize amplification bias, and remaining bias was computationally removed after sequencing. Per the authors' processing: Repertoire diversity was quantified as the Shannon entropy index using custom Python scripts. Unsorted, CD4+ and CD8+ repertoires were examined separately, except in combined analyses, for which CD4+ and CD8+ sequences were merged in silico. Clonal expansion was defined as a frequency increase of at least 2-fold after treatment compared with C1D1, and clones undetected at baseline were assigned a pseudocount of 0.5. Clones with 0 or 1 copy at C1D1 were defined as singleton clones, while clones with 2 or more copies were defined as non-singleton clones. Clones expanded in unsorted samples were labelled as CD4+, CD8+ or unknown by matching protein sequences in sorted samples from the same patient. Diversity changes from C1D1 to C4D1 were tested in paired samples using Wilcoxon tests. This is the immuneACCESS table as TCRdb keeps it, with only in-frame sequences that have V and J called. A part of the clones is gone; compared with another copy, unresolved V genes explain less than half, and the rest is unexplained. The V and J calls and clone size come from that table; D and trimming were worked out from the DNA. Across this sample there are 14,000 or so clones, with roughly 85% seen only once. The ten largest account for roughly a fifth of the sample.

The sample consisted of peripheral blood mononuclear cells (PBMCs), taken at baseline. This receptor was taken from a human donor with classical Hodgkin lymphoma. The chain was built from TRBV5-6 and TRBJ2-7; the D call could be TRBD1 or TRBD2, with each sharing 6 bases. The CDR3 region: CASSAYREGGSYEQYF. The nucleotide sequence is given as TGTGCCAGCAGCGCTTACAGGGAAGGAGGGTCCTACGAGCAGTACTTC.